This T cell receptor beta chain was captured in a study of identical twins. The study, taken as a whole, reports: The study drew conclusions from cross-sectional statistical analysis, not from following the same donors.

In this sample, this clonotype turned up a few times. Its antigen is still unknown. The CDR3 is 14 amino acids. Germline assignment: CDR1 ENHRY and CDR2 SYGVKD. V was trimmed by 2 bases and J by 4 bases, leaving 12 bases between them. TCRdb used MiXCR to reprocess the 5' RACE reads, holding one entry per CDR3 protein. The profile shows approximately 1.8 million distinct CDR3 sequences, about 32% of them singletons. The receptor's source is a newborn girl in good health. The sequencing sample was made of cord blood. The chain couples TRBV10-3 to TRBJ2-7; a weak D match, TRBD2 (6 bases). The CDR3 DNA sequence: TGTGCCATCAGTGAGCCGGGAGTAAGGTACGAGCAGTACTTC. As protein: CAISEPGVRYEQYF.